This entry describes one T cell receptor (beta chain). The sample is drawn from a study of blood T cell repertoires in COVID-19. Overall study context: The United States, Italy and Spain were the sources of the acute and convalescent COVID-19 samples. In each case, the material was cDNA or gDNA derived from T cells, B-cell-depleted T cells, or PBMCs.

Original data processing: Cell counts per sample came from amplifying reference gene primers. Method: immunoSEQ multiplex PCR; TCRdb's copy keeps in-frame clones and lacks some. Clonal size and the V and J genes are those of that table, whereas D and trimming came from the DNA. The sample lists some 48,000 clones, 70% to 90% occurring once. CDR3 length equals 13 residues. From germline, CDR1 is SGHDN and CDR2 FVKESK. Trimming shortened V by 10 bases and J by 4 bases, and 13 bases separated the two germline ends. This chain joins TRBV14 and TRBJ2-2; tentative D call: TRBD2 (6 bases). This TCR came from a woman older than 75 with acute or convalescent COVID-19. The sequencing input was peripheral blood. CDR3: CAIQVGGTGELFF. CDR3 coding DNA: TGTGCCATCCAAGTCGGGGGCACCGGGGAGCTGTTTTTT.